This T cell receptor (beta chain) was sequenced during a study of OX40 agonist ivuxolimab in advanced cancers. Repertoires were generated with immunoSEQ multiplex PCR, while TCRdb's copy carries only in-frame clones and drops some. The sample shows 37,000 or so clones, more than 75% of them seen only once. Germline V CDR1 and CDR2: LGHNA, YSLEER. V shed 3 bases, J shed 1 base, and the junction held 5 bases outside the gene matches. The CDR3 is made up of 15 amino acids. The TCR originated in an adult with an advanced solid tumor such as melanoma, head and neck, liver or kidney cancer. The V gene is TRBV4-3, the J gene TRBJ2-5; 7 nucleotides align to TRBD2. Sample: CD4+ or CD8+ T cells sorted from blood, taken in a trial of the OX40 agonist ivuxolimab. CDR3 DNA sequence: TGCGCCAGCAGCCAGGGGGGGGACCCCCAAGAGACCCAGTACTTC. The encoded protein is CASSQGGDPQETQYF.